This entry lists 24 T cell receptor beta chains sequenced from one sample in a study of tumor-infiltrating lymphocytes in primary liver carcinoma (dated by TCRdb to the late 2010s). Sequencer: Illumina HiSeq 2500. Using a constant-region primer and ProtoScript II reverse transcriptase, TCRbeta-specific cDNA was reverse-transcribed from 500 ng total RNA. Construction of the TCRbeta libraries relied on three nested rounds of multiplex PCR, following a slightly modified ARM-PCR procedure. Each of the first two PCR rounds ran for about 10 cycles using multiplex TRBV1-TRBV30 forward primers together with a Cbeta reverse primer. In-frame beta chains were kept once TCRdb had trimmed the public reads at Q25 with fastp and called clones with MiXCR. Each record represents a unique CDR3 protein, reported with the most common genes and DNA among its rows. This sample comprises tens of thousands of distinct CDR3 sequences, approximately 77% of them detected only once. Less than 40% of the sample rests with the top ten.

Without any cell sorting, total RNA and DNA were extracted together from approximately 20-30 mg of bulk tissue using the AllPrep DNA/RNA mini kit. The sequenced material came from liver tumor tissue from sampling region 5. The sample's cell subset or site label is to be understood as: tumor region T5, tumor centre. These receptors originate from a woman in her 30s with primary liver carcinoma and hepatitis B virus infection.

About this clonotype itself: The conserved closing phenylalanine or tryptophan is absent in this CDR3, likely reflecting a read error. V gene TRBV6-5 combines with J gene TRBJ1-5, with D hard to call. This CDR3 has 16 residues. CDR1 and CDR2 (germline): MNHEY, SVGAGI. Written as DNA, the CDR3 is TGTGCCAGCACTTTGGTGCGGGGAAACCGATTACAGCCTCAGCATTAT. This encodes CASTLVRGNRLQPQHY.

Details on this clonotype: The CDR3 ends on some other residue instead of the conserved phenylalanine or tryptophan, so this is likely a read error. The chain carries TRBV7-8 and TRBJ2-2; tentative D call: TRBD2 (5 bases). The germline gives CDR1 SGHVS, CDR2 FQNEAQ. The CDR3 has 13 residues. The CDR3 sequence: CVSSRLPNGELFL. In DNA, the CDR3 is TGTGTCAGCAGCAGACTACCGAATGGGGAGCTGTTTTTA.

The DNA for the CDR3 is TGTGCCAGCAGATCCCAATCCTACGAGTACTACTTC. The encoded protein is CASRSQSYEYYF. The gene calls are TRBV12-3 or TRBV12-4 and TRBJ2-7; D call uncertain. The CDR3 sequence is 12 residues long. The V end was cut by 6 bases, the J end by 13 bases, with 19 bases between.

A note on this clonotype: A read error may produce the germline difference seen at one junction end. The J gene is TRBJ1-2, the V gene TRBV11-2; 9 nucleotides agree with TRBD1. Germline CDR1 reads SGHAT; CDR2 reads FQNNGV. The CDR3 is 15 residues long. CDR3 region: CASSHRGRGVYGNTF. In DNA, the CDR3 is TGTGCCAGCAGCCACAGGGGGCGCGGGGTCTATGGCAACACCTTC.

This clonotype is a singleton in its sample. This chain links TRBV30 with TRBJ2-7; D remains unclear. V dropped 3 bases and J dropped 6 bases, with 15 bases sitting between them. Germline loops: CDR1 GTSNPN, CDR2 SVGIG (reference sequence). This CDR3 is 13 amino acids long. The CDR3 sequence is CAWRESSPSEQYF. The CDR3 nucleotides are TGTGCCTGGAGAGAGAGTAGCCCCTCCGAGCAGTACTTC.

The gene calls are TRBV4-2 and TRBJ2-7; 10 bases map to TRBD1. J lost 5 bases, V lost 0 bases, and 13 bases had no gene match. The length of the CDR3 is 18 residues. Germline CDR1 is LGHNA and CDR2 is YNFKEQ. This chain's CDR3 is CASSQEHLGQGGRHEQYF. The CDR3 DNA sequence: TGTGCCAGCAGCCAAGAACACCTAGGACAGGGGGGACGGCACGAGCAGTACTTC.

With regard to this clonotype: It may be a read error: a sequence one base away is much more abundant. The chain combines TRBV4-1 with TRBJ1-2; D is undetermined. V gave up 7 bases and J gave up 10 bases, with 7 bases separating them. Germline assignment: CDR1 MGHRA and CDR2 YSYEKL. The CDR3 extends over 9 amino acids. DNA for the CDR3: TGCGCCAGCAAACCGGACTACACCTTC. The encoded protein is CASKPDYTF.

This clonotype showed up many times. A much larger clone lies one base from this, so it may be a read error. The chain employs TRBV30 and TRBJ2-1; 9 positions agree with TRBD1. The J segment lost 8 bases and the V segment lost 2 bases, leaving 4 bases of the junction unmatched. The CDR3 extends over 13 amino acids. Germline V gene sequence: CDR1 GTSNPN, CDR2 SVGIG (reference sequence). In DNA, the CDR3 is TGTGCCTGGAGTTCCGGGACAGGGTATGAGCAGTTCTTC. Translation: CAWSSGTGYEQFF.

Regarding this clonotype: Sequence at one end of the junction differs from germline and may be a read error. CDR3 nucleotide sequence: TGTGGCATCAGTGAGTCGGCAGCGGGAGCTTACAACGAGCAGTTCTTC. Encoded protein: CGISESAAGAYNEQFF. The chain combines TRBV10-3 with TRBJ2-1, with 8 bases that match TRBD2. Germline loops: CDR1 ENHRY, CDR2 SYGVKD. CDR3 length: 16 amino acids.

With respect to this clonotype: The conserved final phenylalanine or tryptophan is absent from the CDR3, which likely points to a read error. The gene calls are TRBV11-2 and TRBJ2-7, with TRBD1 as a possible D gene (7 bases). Per germline, CDR1 SGHAT and CDR2 FQNNGV. This CDR3 is built from 17 residues. Here the CDR3 reads CAISITGGGSWTYGQYL. The CDR3 nucleotides read TGTGCCATCAGTATCACAGGAGGGGGCTCTTGGACCTACGGGCAGTACCTC.

Concerning this clonotype: A read error may account for a junction end that differs from germline. The chain employs TRBV12-3 or TRBV12-4 and TRBJ2-2; TRBD2 agrees at 8 bases. The length of the CDR3 is 17 residues. The CDR3 DNA sequence: TGTGCCATCAGTCCCTGGGAGGCGGGAGGCCCCCACGGGGAGCTGTTTTTT. Translation: CAISPWEAGGPHGELFF.

The rearrangement uses TRBV12-3 or TRBV12-4 and TRBJ1-2, with a possible D match to TRBD1 (5 bases). Trimming removed 3 bases from V and 5 bases from J, with 10 bases in between. The CDR3 covers 13 residues. CDR3 region: CASSFWTPYGYTF. Written as DNA, the CDR3 is TGTGCCAGCAGTTTTTGGACACCTTATGGCTACACCTTC.

On this clonotype: This is likely a read error, given that the CDR3 carries no conserved phenylalanine or tryptophan at its end. The rearrangement links TRBV12-3 or TRBV12-4 to TRBJ1-5, with no clear D. V shed 3 bases and J shed 6 bases, with 9 bases lying between them. The CDR3 covers 13 residues. CDR3 sequence reads: CASSFVGSQPQHL. DNA for the CDR3: TGTGCCAGCAGTTTTGTCGGAAGTCAGCCCCAGCATCTT.

On this clonotype itself: At one of its ends the junction is not consistent with the germline gene, which may arise from a read error. The CDR3 loop reads CAISYSGQGNPGNQPQHF. The CDR3 nucleotides are TGTGCCATCAGTTACTCAGGACAGGGGAACCCTGGCAATCAGCCCCAGCATTTT. V gene TRBV6-2 or TRBV6-3 combines with J gene TRBJ1-5, with TRBD1 matching over 9 bases. The CDR3 sequence is 18 residues long. CDR1 MNHEY and CDR2 SVGEGT come from the germline V gene.

Points on this clonotype: The junction departs from the called germline gene at one end, perhaps through a read error. The V call is TRBV28, the J call TRBJ1-1, with a tentative D call TRBD1 (5 bases). The germline V gene encodes CDR1 MDHEN and CDR2 SYDVKM. CDR3 size: 18 residues. CDR3 loop: CASSSSGTANRMNIEAFF. CDR3 DNA sequence: TGTGCCAGCAGTTCCTCCGGGACCGCGAACCGTATGAACATTGAAGCTTTCTTT.

With regard to this clonotype: One end of the junction does not line up with germline, which may come from a read error. The chain employs TRBV7-8 and TRBJ2-1; the D is unclear. CDR1 and CDR2 (germline): SGHVS, FQNEAQ. The length of the CDR3 is 13 residues. CDR3 bases: TGTGCCAGCATCTCCTCGGAGTACAATGACCAGTTCTTC. Protein: CASISSEYNDQFF.

On this clonotype: A junction boundary mismatches the germline segment, possibly from a read error. This sequence joins TRBV5-4 and TRBJ2-2; the match to TRBD2 covers 7 bases. The CDR3 is 15 residues long. Germline lookup yields CDR1 SGHNT and CDR2 YYREEE (reference sequence). The CDR3 protein is CGSSPAGGGPGELFF. The CDR3 bases are TGTGGCAGCAGCCCTGCCGGGGGAGGGCCCGGGGAGTTGTTTTTT.

This clonotype has a count of ten or more. The CDR3 DNA reads TGTGCCAGCACCCCGGGAGACGGTACAGATACGCAGTATTTT. It codes for CASTPGDGTDTQYF. V is TRBV7-3 and J is TRBJ2-3, with a possible D match to TRBD2 (6 bases). The ends were cut back, 7 bases at V and 3 bases at J, with 14 bases in the middle. Per the germline V gene, CDR1 is SGHTA and CDR2 is FQGTGA. This CDR3 contains 14 residues.

Remarks on this clonotype: Germline is not matched at one junction end, which may reflect a read error. This rearrangement joins TRBV6-1 to TRBJ2-2; TRBD2 might be the D (6 bases). CDR3 length equals 19 residues. Germline V CDR1 and CDR2: MNHNS, SASEGT. The CDR3 protein is CASSETLPGGAADTGELYF. The CDR3 DNA reads TGTGCCAGCAGTGAAACCCTTCCCGGGGGTGCCGCGGACACCGGGGAGCTGTATTTT.

As to this clonotype: The CDR3 does not end in the conserved phenylalanine or tryptophan, so this is likely a read error. This sequence joins TRBV20-1 and TRBJ2-1; 14 nucleotides agree with TRBD2. The CDR3 consists of 17 residues. Germline V gene lookup returns CDR1 DFQATT and CDR2 SNEGSKA (reference sequence). The V and J ends lost 0 bases and 13 bases, in that order; junction bases with no gene match: 14. CDR3 amino acids: CSARDSRGTSGSYDQFL. The CDR3, as DNA: TGCAGTGCTAGAGACTCCCGGGGGACTAGCGGGAGCTACGATCAGTTCCTC.

Comment on this clonotype: One end of the junction fails to match germline, which may point to a read error. This chain uses TRBV28 with TRBJ2-7; perhaps TRBD1 as D (6 bases). Germline V lookup: CDR1 MDHEN, CDR2 SYDVKM. This CDR3 is 17 amino acids long. CDR3 DNA sequence: TGTGCCAGCAGTCTTGGCCAGGGGCAGTCGAGCTCCTACGGGCAGTATTTC. This sequence encodes CASSLGQGQSSSYGQYF.

A note on this clonotype: At one of its ends the junction is not consistent with the germline gene, which may arise from a read error. The chain has TRBV29-1 and TRBJ2-5; D may be TRBD2 (5 bases). The CDR3 runs to 15 residues. Looked up from germline, CDR1 is SQVTM and CDR2 is ANQGSEA. The CDR3 reads CSVATGREVRETQYF. The CDR3 region has the DNA TGCAGCGTTGCAACCGGAAGGGAAGTGAGGGAGACCCAGTACTTT.

This clonotype turned up a few times. A much more abundant neighbour one base away suggests this may be a read error. The chain has TRBV2 and TRBJ1-1, with no clear D. This CDR3 region has 14 residues. Per the germline V gene, CDR1 is SNHLY and CDR2 is FYNNEI. The DNA of the CDR3 is TGTGTCAGCAGTGAGTGGGTGAAGAACACTGAAGCTTTCTTT. Translation gives CVSSEWVKNTEAFF.

Of note for this clonotype: The junction and the germline gene differ at one end; a read error may be behind it. CDR3 amino acids: CANSITGGGSWAYEQYF. CDR3 bases: TGCGCCAACAGTATCACAGGAGGGGGCTCTTGGGCCTACGAGCAGTACTTC. V is TRBV11-2 and J is TRBJ2-7, with a tentative D call TRBD1 (7 bases). The CDR3 has 17 residues. CDR1 is SGHAT, CDR2 FQNNGV, per germline.